The subject of this entry is one T cell receptor (beta chain). The target antigen is unknown. Described treatment: 19 received Ad26.COV2.S at low or high dose, single or two shots; 5 received placebo; per-sample allocation not given. Day 63 after the first vaccine or placebo injection was the time point for sampling. This Boston cohort included adults aged 18-55 years. This specimen comes from a study of Ad26.COV2.S vaccination and SARS-CoV-2 variants. Study-wide points: Substantial response breadth was reportedly seen for spike-specific CD8+ and CD4+ T cells after vaccination. TCR breadth and depth analyses may have underestimated total T cell responses. People who got the vaccine had more spike-specific TCR breadth than people who got placebo.

Sequencing used immunoSEQ multiplex PCR; TCRdb keeps in-frame clones, though not all of them. The sample contains about 350,000 clones, around nine tenths of which appear only once. Germline values: CDR1 MNHEY, CDR2 SVGEGT. CDR3 size: 13 residues. V gave up 2 bases and J gave up 3 bases, with 8 bases separating them. This clonotype was obtained from a person aged 18-65 years who received the Ad26.COV2.S COVID-19 vaccine or a placebo. Sequenced here: peripheral blood, sampled in a trial of Ad26.COV2.S vaccine versus placebo. This rearrangement joins TRBV6-2 or TRBV6-3 to TRBJ2-7; no reliable D call. CDR3 loop: CASSYPPRYEQYF. DNA for the CDR3: TGTGCCAGCAGTTACCCACCACGCTACGAGCAGTACTTC.